This TCR beta chain was observed in a study of blood T cell repertoires in COVID-19. Background on the study: Sites in the United States, Italy and Spain provided acute and convalescent COVID-19 samples.

Comment on this clone: This same CDR3 is encoded by further DNA sequences in the sample.

Trimming cost V 7 bases and J 0 bases, with 10 bases left between them. The CDR3 spans 14 residues. CDR1 is LNHDA, CDR2 SQIVND, per germline (reference sequence). In the original processing: Counts of nucleated cells, estimated from reference gene primer amplification, were obtained. The repertoire was sequenced with immunoSEQ multiplex PCR; TCRdb's copy has only in-frame clones and lacks some. V, J and clone size are those of that table, while D and trimming were read from the DNA. The sample carries just under 150,000 clones, roughly 81% recorded once. This sequence was found in a human donor with acute or convalescent COVID-19. The donor label of this sample is uncertain. Sample: peripheral blood. The chain links TRBV19 to TRBJ1-3, with a tentative D call TRBD1 (6 bases). This CDR3 is CASTEQGSGNTIYF. CDR3 sequence (DNA): TGTGCCAGTACTGAACAGGGCTCTGGAAACACCATATATTTT.